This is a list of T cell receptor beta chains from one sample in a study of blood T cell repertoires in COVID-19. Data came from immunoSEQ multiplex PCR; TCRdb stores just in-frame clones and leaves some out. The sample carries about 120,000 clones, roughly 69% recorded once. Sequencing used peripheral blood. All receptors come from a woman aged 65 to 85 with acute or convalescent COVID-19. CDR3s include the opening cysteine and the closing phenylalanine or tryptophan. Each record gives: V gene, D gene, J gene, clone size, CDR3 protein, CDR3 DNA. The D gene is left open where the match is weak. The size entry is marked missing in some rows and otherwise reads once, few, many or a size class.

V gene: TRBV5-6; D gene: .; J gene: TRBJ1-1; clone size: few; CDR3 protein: CASSLISDTEAFF; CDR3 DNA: TGTGCCAGCAGCTTGATCTCGGACACTGAAGCTTTCTTT
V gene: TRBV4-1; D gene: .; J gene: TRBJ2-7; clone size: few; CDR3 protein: CASSPTGATGGGALYEQYF; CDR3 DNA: TGCGCCAGCAGCCCGACAGGGGCGACAGGCGGGGGGGCCCTTTACGAGCAGTACTTC
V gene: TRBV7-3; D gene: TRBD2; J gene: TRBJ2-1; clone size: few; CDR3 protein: CASSLTPSGRVGEQFF; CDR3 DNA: TGTGCCAGCAGCTTAACCCCTAGCGGGAGGGTTGGTGAGCAGTTCTTC
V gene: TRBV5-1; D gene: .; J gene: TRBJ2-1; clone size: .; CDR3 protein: CASSLAWDTYYNEQFF; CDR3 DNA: TGCGCCAGCAGCTTGGCCTGGGACACCTATTACAATGAGCAGTTCTTC
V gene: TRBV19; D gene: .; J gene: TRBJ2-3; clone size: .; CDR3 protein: CASSISLSTQYF; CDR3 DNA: TGTGCCAGTAGTATTAGTTTGAGTACGCAGTATTTT
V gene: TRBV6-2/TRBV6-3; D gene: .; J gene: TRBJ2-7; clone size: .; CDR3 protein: CASSYSREIQGRSNLYEQYF; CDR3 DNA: TGTGCCAGCAGTTACTCACGCGAGATACAGGGACGCTCGAACCTCTACGAGCAGTACTTC
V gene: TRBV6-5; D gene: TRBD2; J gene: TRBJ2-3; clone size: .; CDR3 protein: CASSYSGGGDTQYF; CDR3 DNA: TGTGCCAGCAGTTATAGCGGGGGAGGAGATACGCAGTATTTT
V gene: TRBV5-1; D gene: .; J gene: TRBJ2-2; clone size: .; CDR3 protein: CASTTDTNTGELFF; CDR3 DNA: TGCGCCAGCACCACGGACACTAACACCGGGGAGCTGTTTTTT
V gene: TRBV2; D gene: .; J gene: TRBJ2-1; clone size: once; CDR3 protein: CASSSVGGNEQFF; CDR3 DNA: TGTGCCAGCAGTTCGGTTGGGGGGAATGAGCAGTTCTTC
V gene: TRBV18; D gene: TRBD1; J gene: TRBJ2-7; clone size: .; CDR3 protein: CASSQGQGQMYEQYF; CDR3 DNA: TGTGCCAGCTCCCAAGGACAGGGGCAGATGTACGAGCAGTACTTC
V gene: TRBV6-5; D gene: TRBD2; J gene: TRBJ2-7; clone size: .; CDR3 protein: CASSLSLAGGYEQYF; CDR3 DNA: TGTGCCAGCAGTCTGTCACTAGCGGGAGGGTACGAGCAGTACTTC
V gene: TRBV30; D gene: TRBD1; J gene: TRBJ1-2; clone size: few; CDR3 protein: CAWSARQGAATF; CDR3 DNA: TGTGCCTGGAGCGCAAGACAGGGGGCGGCCACCTTC
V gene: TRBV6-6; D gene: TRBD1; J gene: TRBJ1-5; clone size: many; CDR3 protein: CASSSGQGLNQPQHF; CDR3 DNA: TGTGCCAGCAGTTCGGGACAGGGTCTCAATCAGCCCCAGCATTTT
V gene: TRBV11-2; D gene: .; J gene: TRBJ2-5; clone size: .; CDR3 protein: CASSSDRGGGVETQYF; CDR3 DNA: TGTGCCAGCAGCTCAGACAGGGGAGGGGGAGTAGAGACCCAGTACTTC
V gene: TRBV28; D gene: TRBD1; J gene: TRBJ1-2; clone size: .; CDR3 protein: CASSSQTRQGKTF; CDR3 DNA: TGTGCCAGCAGTTCCCAAACTCGACAGGGCAAGACCTTC
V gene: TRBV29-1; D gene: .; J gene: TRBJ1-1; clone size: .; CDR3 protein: CSVGAGVNTEAFF; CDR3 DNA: TGCAGCGTTGGGGCAGGGGTGAACACTGAAGCTTTCTTT
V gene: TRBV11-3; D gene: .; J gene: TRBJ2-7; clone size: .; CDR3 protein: CASSGARGEQYF; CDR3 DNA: TGTGCCAGCAGCGGGGCCCGAGGCGAGCAGTACTTC
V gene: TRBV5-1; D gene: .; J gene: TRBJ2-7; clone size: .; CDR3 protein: CASGPGSASYEQYF; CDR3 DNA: TGCGCCAGCGGCCCGGGTAGCGCTTCCTACGAGCAGTACTTC
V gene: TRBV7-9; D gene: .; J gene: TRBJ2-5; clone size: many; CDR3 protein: CASSPTSETQYF; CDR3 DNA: TGTGCCAGCAGCCCAACTTCCGAGACCCAGTACTTC
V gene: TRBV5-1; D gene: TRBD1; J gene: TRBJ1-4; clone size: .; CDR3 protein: CASSLAGTGTEKLFF; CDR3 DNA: TGCGCCAGCAGCTTGGCCGGGACAGGGACTGAAAAACTGTTTTTT
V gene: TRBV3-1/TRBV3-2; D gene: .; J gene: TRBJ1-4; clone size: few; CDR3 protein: CASSQPREKLFF; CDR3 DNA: TGTGCCAGCAGCCAACCGAGAGAAAAACTGTTTTTT
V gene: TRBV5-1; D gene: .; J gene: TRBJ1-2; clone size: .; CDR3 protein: CASTGRAEGGYTF; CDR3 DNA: TGCGCCAGCACTGGACGGGCTGAGGGTGGCTACACCTTC
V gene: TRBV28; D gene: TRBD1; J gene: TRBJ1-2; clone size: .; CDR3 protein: CASSSSGTVYGYTF; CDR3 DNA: TGTGCCAGCAGTTCATCCGGGACAGTCTATGGCTACACCTTC
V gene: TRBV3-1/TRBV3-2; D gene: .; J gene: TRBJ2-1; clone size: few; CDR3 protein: CASSQEQSSYNEQFF; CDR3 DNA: TGTGCCAGCAGCCAAGAACAGAGCTCCTACAATGAGCAGTTCTTC
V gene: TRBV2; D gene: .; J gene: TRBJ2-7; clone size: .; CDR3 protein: CASRRTAALLEQYF; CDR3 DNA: TGTGCCAGCAGACGGACAGCCGCCCTGCTCGAGCAGTACTTC
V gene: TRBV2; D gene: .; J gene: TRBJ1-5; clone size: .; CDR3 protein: CASSEDSQPQHF; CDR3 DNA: TGTGCCAGCAGCGAGGACAGTCAGCCCCAGCATTTT
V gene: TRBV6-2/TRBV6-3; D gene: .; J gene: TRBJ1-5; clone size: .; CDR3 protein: CASSYPQGLGQPQHF; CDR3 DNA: TGTGCCAGCAGTTACCCTCAGGGGTTAGGGCAGCCCCAGCATTTT
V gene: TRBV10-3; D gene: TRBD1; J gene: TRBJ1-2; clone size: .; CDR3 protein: CAISDQGAPNYGYTF; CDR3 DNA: TGTGCCATCAGTGACCAGGGGGCTCCTAACTATGGCTACACCTTC
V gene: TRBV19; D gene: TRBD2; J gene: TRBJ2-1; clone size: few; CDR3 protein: CASRASGSFYEQFF; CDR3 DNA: TGTGCCAGTAGGGCTAGCGGGAGTTTCTATGAGCAGTTCTTC
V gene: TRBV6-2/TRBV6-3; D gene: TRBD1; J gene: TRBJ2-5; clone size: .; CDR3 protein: CASSYWTGLQETQYF; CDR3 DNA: TGTGCCAGCAGTTACTGGACAGGGCTCCAAGAGACCCAGTACTTC
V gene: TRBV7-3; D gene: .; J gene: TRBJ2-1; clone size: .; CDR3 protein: CASSLRNIGGGGPPFGDNEQFF; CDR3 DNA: TGTGCCAGCAGCTTAAGGAATATAGGCGGAGGAGGGCCTCCCTTCGGGGACAATGAGCAGTTCTTC
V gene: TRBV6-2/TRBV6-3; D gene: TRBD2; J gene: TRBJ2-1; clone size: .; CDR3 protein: CASSYGGLAGGPSSEQFF; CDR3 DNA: TGTGCCAGCAGTTACGGAGGGCTAGCGGGGGGGCCATCTAGTGAGCAGTTCTTC
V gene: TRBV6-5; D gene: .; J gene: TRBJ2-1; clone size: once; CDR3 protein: CASRGTGKNNEQFF; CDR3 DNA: TGTGCCAGCAGGGGAACAGGGAAAAACAATGAGCAGTTCTTC
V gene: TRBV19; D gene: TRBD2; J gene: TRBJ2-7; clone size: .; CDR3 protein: CASSASGGMTQEQYF; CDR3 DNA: TGTGCCAGTAGTGCAAGCGGGGGTATGACTCAGGAGCAGTACTTC
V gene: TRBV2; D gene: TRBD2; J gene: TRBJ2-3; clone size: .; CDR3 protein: CASSETRTSGNTDTQYF; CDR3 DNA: TGTGCCAGCAGCGAAACTCGGACTAGCGGGAACACAGATACGCAGTATTTT
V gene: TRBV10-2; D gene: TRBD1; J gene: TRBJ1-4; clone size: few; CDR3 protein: CASSESGQGEKLFF; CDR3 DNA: TGCGCCAGCAGTGAGTCTGGACAGGGAGAAAAACTGTTTTTT
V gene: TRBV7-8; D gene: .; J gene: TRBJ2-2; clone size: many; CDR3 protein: CASRNGHVTGELFF; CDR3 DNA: TGTGCCAGCAGAAACGGACATGTCACCGGGGAGCTGTTTTTT
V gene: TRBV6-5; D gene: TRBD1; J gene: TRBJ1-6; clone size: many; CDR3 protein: CASRPDRGPNSPLHF; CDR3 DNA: TGTGCCAGCAGACCCGACAGGGGACCTAATTCACCCCTCCACTTT
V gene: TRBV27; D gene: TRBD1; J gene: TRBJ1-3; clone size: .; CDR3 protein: CASSPRTGGGNTIYF; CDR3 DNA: TGTGCCAGCAGTCCCCGGACAGGAGGGGGAAACACCATATATTTT
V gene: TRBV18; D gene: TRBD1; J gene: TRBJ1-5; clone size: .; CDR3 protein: CASSPRETGRVDQPQHF; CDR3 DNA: TGTGCCAGCTCACCACGTGAGACAGGGAGAGTCGATCAGCCCCAGCATTTT
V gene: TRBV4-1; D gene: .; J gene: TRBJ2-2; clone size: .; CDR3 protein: CASSPRRGKANTGELFF; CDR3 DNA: TGCGCCAGCAGCCCGAGGCGGGGAAAGGCGAACACCGGGGAGCTGTTTTTT
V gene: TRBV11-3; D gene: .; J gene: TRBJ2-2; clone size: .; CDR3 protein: CASSLGATTNTGELFF; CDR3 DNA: TGTGCCAGCAGCTTAGGGGCGACCACGAACACCGGGGAGCTGTTTTTT
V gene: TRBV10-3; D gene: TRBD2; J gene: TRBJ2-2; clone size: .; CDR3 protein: CASTWGGMHTGELFF; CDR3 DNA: TGTGCAAGCACCTGGGGGGGAATGCACACCGGGGAGCTGTTTTTT
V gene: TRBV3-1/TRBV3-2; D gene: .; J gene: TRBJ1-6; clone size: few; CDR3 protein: CASSQRAVTTSPLHF; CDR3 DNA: TGTGCCAGCAGCCAAAGGGCAGTGACTACTTCACCCCTCCACTTT
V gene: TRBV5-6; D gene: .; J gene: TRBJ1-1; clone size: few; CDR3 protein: CASSLGTTNTEAFF; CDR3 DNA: TGTGCCAGCAGCTTGGGGACAACGAACACTGAAGCTTTCTTT
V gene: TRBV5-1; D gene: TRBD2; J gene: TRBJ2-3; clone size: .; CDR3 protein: CASSRIAGDSDTQYF; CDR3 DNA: TGCGCCAGCAGCCGGATAGCGGGAGATTCGGATACGCAGTATTTT
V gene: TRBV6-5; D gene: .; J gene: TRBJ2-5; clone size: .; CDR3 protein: CASSSGTLLETQYF; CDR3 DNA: TGTGCCAGCAGTTCCGGGACTCTCTTAGAGACCCAGTACTTC
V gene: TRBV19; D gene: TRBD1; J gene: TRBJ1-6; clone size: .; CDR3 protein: CASRTQGQGAGSPLHF; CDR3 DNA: TGTGCCAGTAGGACCCAGGGACAGGGGGCGGGATCACCCCTCCACTTT
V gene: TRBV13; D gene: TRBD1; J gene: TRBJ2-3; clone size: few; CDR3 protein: CASSLKTGGTDTQYF; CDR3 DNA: TGTGCCAGCAGCTTAAAGACAGGGGGGACAGATACGCAGTATTTT
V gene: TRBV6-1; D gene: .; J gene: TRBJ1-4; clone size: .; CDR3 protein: CASSHRVSNEKLFF; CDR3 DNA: TGTGCCAGCAGTCACAGGGTTTCTAATGAAAAACTGTTTTTT